Listed here are 31 T cell receptor beta chains from one sample, sequenced in a study of blood T cell repertoires in COVID-19. The data were produced by immunoSEQ multiplex PCR, yet TCRdb's version contains in-frame clones alone and is incomplete. Of 250,000 or so clones in the sample, roughly 88% were seen once. The sequencing input was peripheral blood. Receptor source: a man between 40 and 49 years old who had recovered from COVID-19.

The chain recombines TRBV5-1 with TRBJ1-2, with 10 bases matching TRBD1. After removal of 3 bases from V and 3 bases from J, the junction contained 8 bases not matched to a gene. The CDR3 sequence is 16 residues long. CDR1 and CDR2 (germline): SGHRS, YFSETQ. The CDR3 loop is CASSYSRQGADYGYTF. DNA for the CDR3: TGCGCCAGCAGCTATTCGAGACAGGGGGCGGACTATGGCTACACCTTC.

The rearrangement joins TRBV4-3 to TRBJ2-2; TRBD1 is a possible D gene (5 bases). V was clipped by 0 bases and J by 5 bases, with 13 bases between them. The CDR3 is 16 amino acids. Looked up from germline, CDR1 is LGHNA and CDR2 is YSLEER. CDR3 region: CASSQDHFRATGELFF. CDR3 in DNA: TGCGCCAGCAGCCAAGATCACTTCAGGGCTACCGGGGAGCTGTTTTTT.

The J gene is TRBJ2-7, the V gene TRBV12-5; perhaps TRBD2 as D (5 bases). Germline assignment: CDR1 LGHNT and CDR2 FRNRAP. The CDR3 runs to 13 residues. Trimming left V 8 bases short and J 0 bases short, with 11 bases between. In DNA, the CDR3 is TGTGCTAGTCGGAGCGGAAGCTCCTACGAGCAGTACTTC. It is translated as CASRSGSSYEQYF.

The rearrangement uses TRBV5-6 and TRBJ2-7; 9 bases match TRBD2. The CDR3 is made up of 13 amino acids. Germline CDR1 is SGHDT and CDR2 is YYEEEE. V lost 5 bases to trimming and J lost 4 bases; unmatched junction nucleotides: 4. The CDR3: CASSSTSGYEQYF. The CDR3 DNA sequence: TGTGCCAGCAGTTCGACTAGCGGATACGAGCAGTACTTC.

The sample holds one count of this clone. The rearrangement links TRBV30 to TRBJ2-1; 8 nucleotides match TRBD2. Per germline, CDR1 GTSNPN and CDR2 SVGIG (reference sequence). The CDR3 loop spans 16 amino acids. V lost 5 bases, J lost 0 bases, and 9 bases stayed unmatched. DNA for the CDR3: TGTGCCTGGGCGTTCGATGGGACTAGCTCCTACAATGAGCAGTTCTTC. Translation gives CAWAFDGTSSYNEQFF.

The rearrangement joins TRBV2 to TRBJ2-2; 8 bases are a match to TRBD1. Germline values: CDR1 SNHLY, CDR2 FYNNEI. The CDR3 has 15 amino acids. The junction had 7 bases not matched to a gene; V was cut back by 5 bases and J by 5 bases. CDR3 sequence reads: CASSQGQGYTGELFF. CDR3 DNA: TGTGCCAGCAGTCAAGGACAGGGTTATACCGGGGAGCTGTTTTTT.

This chain links TRBV5-6 with TRBJ2-5, with D possibly matching TRBD2 (5 bases). Germline CDR1 and CDR2: SGHDT and YYEEEE. Trimming cost V 4 bases and J 4 bases, with 17 bases left between them. The CDR3 length is 15 residues. The CDR3 loop is CASSPSWAGRETQYF. CDR3 sequence (DNA): TGTGCCAGCAGCCCAAGCTGGGCTGGGAGAGAGACCCAGTACTTC.

The chain carries TRBV7-8 and TRBJ1-5; 9 bases match TRBD1. The CDR3 consists of 16 residues. V gave up 4 bases and J gave up 3 bases; unmatched junction bases: 7. In germline, CDR1 is SGHVS, CDR2 FQNEAQ. The CDR3 here is CASSSATGGFNQPQHF. In DNA, the CDR3 is TGTGCCAGCAGCTCTGCAACAGGGGGCTTCAATCAGCCCCAGCATTTT.

The chain joins TRBV30 to TRBJ2-1; 13 bases are shared with TRBD2. CDR3 size: 18 residues. Trimming cost V 2 bases and J 0 bases; bases outside gene matches: 7. CDR1 is GTSNPN, CDR2 SVGIG, per germline (reference sequence). CDR3 nucleotide sequence: TGTGCCTGGAGTCGACCACGGACTAGCGGGGGCTCCTACAATGAGCAGTTCTTC. Amino acid sequence: CAWSRPRTSGGSYNEQFF. Based on the CDR3 plus reference TRBV30 and TRBJ2-1, the full variable domain is SQTIHQWPATLVQPVGSPLSLECTVEGTSNPNLYWYRQAAGRGLQLLFYSVGIGQISSEVPQNLSASRPQDRQFILSSKKLLLSDSGFYLCAWSRPRTSGGSYNEQFFGPGTRLTVL.

The count of this clone is one. This rearrangement joins TRBV19 to TRBJ1-3, with no clear D. CDR1 is LNHDA, CDR2 SQIVND, per germline (reference sequence). Trimming pared 10 bases from V and 0 bases from J, leaving 16 bases between. The CDR3 extends over 15 amino acids. CDR3 DNA sequence: TGTGCCACCAGACAACTGACCAGCTCTGGAAACACCATATATTTT. Translating it yields CATRQLTSSGNTIYF.

The J gene is TRBJ1-5, the V gene TRBV19; 9 bases map to TRBD1. Per germline, CDR1 LNHDA and CDR2 SQIVND (reference sequence). Trimming removed 5 bases from V and 0 bases from J; junction bases left unmatched: 8. The CDR3 runs 17 residues. CDR3 DNA: TGTGCCAGTAGTGTTCGACAGGGGGATTATAGCAATCAGCCCCAGCATTTT. Its protein product is CASSVRQGDYSNQPQHF. The full variable domain, its missing parts supplied by reference TRBV19 and TRBJ1-5, is DGGITQSPKYLFRKEGQNVTLSCEQNLNHDAMYWYRQDPGQGLRLIYYSQIVNDFQKGDIAEGYSVSREKKESFPLTVTSAQKNPTAFYLCASSVRQGDYSNQPQHFGDGTRLSIL.

The gene calls are TRBV30 and TRBJ2-2; D unresolved. The CDR3 contains 12 residues. CDR1 and CDR2 (germline): GTSNPN, SVGIG (reference sequence). V gave up 7 bases and J gave up 4 bases, with 10 bases separating them. CDR3 DNA: TGTGCCTTACGGTGGGCCACCGGGGAGCTGTTTTTT. Amino acid sequence: CALRWATGELFF.

The count of this clone is one. The V call is TRBV5-1, the J call TRBJ2-1; TRBD2 matches 8 bases. The CDR3 consists of 15 residues. CDR1 SGHRS and CDR2 YFSETQ come from the germline V gene. V lost 1 base, J lost 4 bases, and 4 bases stayed unmatched. This chain's CDR3 is CASSLYTSGYNEQFF. The CDR3 DNA reads TGCGCCAGCAGCTTGTATACTAGCGGATACAATGAGCAGTTCTTC.

Notes on this clone: Other DNA sequences within the sample encode an identical CDR3. The V and J genes are TRBV5-1 and TRBJ1-1; 8 bases map to TRBD1. V lost 3 bases and J lost 1; bases outside the gene matches: 2. The CDR3 is 14 residues long. CDR1 is SGHRS, CDR2 YFSETQ, per germline. The CDR3: CASSSGQGNTEAFF. In nucleotides, the CDR3 is TGCGCCAGCAGCTCCGGACAGGGGAACACTGAAGCTTTCTTT.

This clone has only one observation. The V gene is TRBV21-1, the J gene TRBJ2-1; no check of the table's D call, TRBD2, against the DNA was made. TRBV21-1 has pseudogene status. This CDR3 region has 17 residues. This chain's CDR3 is CASSKVRASMRNNEQFF. The CDR3 DNA reads as TGTGCCAGCAGCAAAGTAAGGGCTAGCATGCGGAACAATGAGCAGTTCTTC.

This clone is a singleton in its sample. The rearrangement joins TRBV12-5 to TRBJ2-2; the match to TRBD1 covers 8 bases. CDR3 length equals 17 residues. CDR1 and CDR2 (germline): LGHNT, FRNRAP. V lost 0 bases, J lost 6 bases, and 9 bases stayed unmatched. The CDR3 region has the DNA TGTGCTAGTGGTTTGGTTATACTCGGACAGGGACCCGGGGAGCTGTTTTTT. This sequence encodes CASGLVILGQGPGELFF.

For the CDR3, the DNA is TGTGCCAGCAGCTACCTCGGAGTGACAGGGGGCACCGGGGAGCTGTTTTTT. Its protein is CASSYLGVTGGTGELFF. This chain links TRBV11-3 with TRBJ2-2; TRBD1 aligns across 9 bases. The germline CDR1 and CDR2 sequences are SGHNT and YENEEA. The J segment lost 4 bases and the V segment lost 4 bases, leaving 10 bases of the junction unmatched. This CDR3 has 17 residues.

The chain is built from TRBV5-5 and TRBJ2-7, with 7 bases lining up with TRBD2. The germline V gene encodes CDR1 SGHKS and CDR2 YYEKEE (reference sequence). The V gene end was trimmed by 4 bases and the J gene end by 4 bases; junction bases not matched to a gene: 8. This CDR3 is 14 amino acids long. The CDR3 region is CASSPGGGFYEQYF. The CDR3 coding sequence is TGTGCCAGCAGCCCTGGGGGAGGGTTTTACGAGCAGTACTTC. Together with reference TRBV5-5 and TRBJ2-7, the CDR3 gives the full variable domain: DAGVTQSPTHLIKTRGQQVTLRCSPISGHKSVSWYQQVLGQGPQFIFQYYEKEERGRGNFPDRFSARQFPNYSSELNVNALLLGDSALYLCASSPGGGFYEQYFGPGTRLTVT.

The gene calls are TRBV12-3 or TRBV12-4 and TRBJ2-7; D remains ambiguous. The CDR3 runs to 11 residues. The V end lost 8 bases, the J end lost 3 bases, and 8 bases lay between the germline ends. The CDR3, as DNA: TGTGCCAGCGGCCAGTTCTACGAGCAGTACTTC. Protein sequence: CASGQFYEQYF.

In its sample, this clone was seen once. This sequence joins TRBV4-1 and TRBJ2-5, with D perhaps TRBD2 (5 bases). The CDR3 sequence is 13 residues long. Per the germline V gene, CDR1 is MGHRA and CDR2 is YSYEKL. The V gene lost 2 bases and the J gene lost 5 bases, with 9 bases spanning the gap. CDR3 nucleotide sequence: TGCGCCAGCAGCCAACGGGAAGGCGAGACCCAGTACTTC. Protein sequence: CASSQREGETQYF.

V is TRBV4-1 and J is TRBJ2-4, with TRBD1 identical over 7 bases. V gave up 0 bases and J gave up 11 bases; unmatched junction bases: 10. Germline V gene data show CDR1 as MGHRA and CDR2 as YSYEKL. This CDR3 is 15 amino acids long. The CDR3 protein is CASSQDRATGQFQYF. The DNA of the CDR3 is TGCGCCAGCAGCCAAGATCGTGCGACAGGGCAGTTTCAGTACTTC.

The V call is TRBV5-1, the J call TRBJ1-2, with D perhaps TRBD1 (5 bases). The CDR3 consists of 14 residues. Germline loops: CDR1 SGHRS, CDR2 YFSETQ. V dropped 4 bases and J dropped 0 bases, with 10 bases sitting between them. The CDR3 is CASSPDSSNYGYTF. In DNA, the CDR3 is TGCGCCAGCAGCCCCGACAGCTCTAACTATGGCTACACCTTC.

The chain has TRBV5-1 and TRBJ1-1; 8 bases are shared with TRBD1. Trimming cost V 3 bases and J 1 base; bases outside gene matches: 2. Germline assignment: CDR1 SGHRS and CDR2 YFSETQ. CDR3 length: 14 residues. The CDR3 coding sequence is TGCGCCAGCAGCTATCAGGGGGCGAACACTGAAGCTTTCTTT. It encodes CASSYQGANTEAFF.

V usage is TRBV6-6 and J usage is TRBJ1-1; D unresolved. The CDR3 spans 12 residues. Deletions cut 6 bases from V and 1 base from J, with 6 bases between. The V gene's germline CDR1 is MNHNY and CDR2 SVGAGI (reference sequence). The CDR3 reads CASRTSNTEAFF. The CDR3 nucleotides read TGTGCCAGCAGGACATCGAACACTGAAGCTTTCTTT.

This chain connects TRBV6-5 to TRBJ2-5; 7 nucleotides align to TRBD1. CDR1 is MNHEY and CDR2 is SVGAGI in the germline V gene. V lost 6 bases to trimming and J lost 5 bases; unmatched junction nucleotides: 6. The CDR3 extends over 13 amino acids. CDR3 nucleotides: TGTGCCAGCAGGAGGACAGGTGCCGAGACCCAGTACTTC. It is translated as CASRRTGAETQYF.

V and J are TRBV6-6 and TRBJ2-3; D perhaps matches TRBD1 (6 bases). This CDR3 is 14 amino acids long. Trimming shortened V by 2 bases and J by 5 bases, and 11 bases separated the two germline ends. The V gene's germline CDR1 is MNHNY and CDR2 SVGAGI (reference sequence). The CDR3: CASSYRGKGDTQYF. The CDR3 nucleotides are TGTGCCAGCAGTTACAGGGGGAAGGGAGATACGCAGTATTTT.

Written as DNA, the CDR3 is TGTGCCAGCAGTCACCCGGCGGGTTGGGCCTACAATGAGCAGTTCTTC. Residues: CASSHPAGWAYNEQFF. The chain links TRBV11-2 to TRBJ2-1, with D maybe TRBD2 (5 bases). There are 16 residues in the CDR3. Germline V gene sequence: CDR1 SGHAT, CDR2 FQNNGV. Deletions cut 6 bases from V and 2 bases from J, with 17 bases between.

This sequence joins TRBV27 and TRBJ2-1; the match to TRBD2 covers 10 bases. The trim removed 9 bases at V and 3 bases at J, leaving 8 bases unmatched. The CDR3 runs 15 residues. From germline, CDR1 is MNHEY and CDR2 SMNVEV (reference sequence). The CDR3 DNA reads as TGTGCCAGTGCCAATAGCGGGAGGTACTACAATGAGCAGTTCTTC. This codes for CASANSGRYYNEQFF.

In regard to this clone: The limits of the CDR3 on the DNA are not certain, so only TCRdb's listed CDR3 is given. This chain connects TRBV12-3 or TRBV12-4 to TRBJ2-2; TRBD2 is taken as the D call from the table, unchecked against the DNA. The CDR3 sequence runs 13 residues, both termini included. This CDR3 reads CASSSSNTGELFF.

The genes are TRBV30 and TRBJ2-7; 8 bases map to TRBD2. The germline V gene has CDR1 GTSNPN and CDR2 SVGIG (reference sequence). The CDR3 is made up of 14 amino acids. V was clipped by 0 bases and J by 3 bases; unmatched bases: 4. Here the CDR3 reads CAWSVHGGVYEQYF. The DNA for the CDR3 is TGTGCCTGGAGTGTACACGGGGGGGTCTACGAGCAGTACTTC.

CDR3 coding DNA: TGTGCCAGCAGCTTAGGTTTGGGCGGGGCCTCCTACGAGCAGTACTTC. The encoded protein is CASSLGLGGASYEQYF. V usage is TRBV11-3 and J usage is TRBJ2-7, with D possibly TRBD2 on 6 matching bases. The CDR3 loop spans 16 amino acids. Trimming shortened V by 1 base and J by 0 bases, and 13 bases separated the two germline ends. The V gene's germline CDR1 is SGHNT and CDR2 YENEEA.